These 19 T cell receptor beta chains share one sample of origin, sequenced in a study of blood T cell repertoires in COVID-19 (dated by TCRdb to the early 2020s). Library generation was performed with the immunoSEQ multiplex PCR assay. Sourced from immuneACCESS, this table was stored by TCRdb with only in-frame sequences that have V and J called. A share of the clones is absent; for the studies checked, an unresolved V gene accounts for under half, and the remainder has no known explanation. This sample is represented by a few hundred thousand clones; about nine tenths of them were singletons. The ten biggest clones cover 7.2% of the sample. Sequencing was carried out using PBMCs or T cells enriched from blood (not recorded which). These receptors originate from a man aged 30-40 years in a cohort exposed to, infected with or recovered from COVID-19 (not recorded which).

V is TRBV7-8 and J is TRBJ1-2, with 8 bases fitting TRBD1. Germline V gives CDR1 SGHVS, CDR2 FQNEAQ. J lost 3 bases, V lost 4 bases, and 13 bases had no gene match. CDR3 length equals 17 residues. In nucleotides, the CDR3 is TGTGCCAGCAGCTCCCACCGGACAGGGAAGGTTTACTATGGCTACACCTTC. It codes for CASSSHRTGKVYYGYTF.

The V and J genes are TRBV2 and TRBJ1-2, with D unclear. Trimming removed 6 bases from V and 0 bases from J, with 5 bases in between. Germline CDR1 and CDR2: SNHLY and FYNNEI. This CDR3 spans 12 amino acids. The CDR3 DNA follows: TGTGCCAGCAGAGAGACTAACTATGGCTACACCTTC. Residues: CASRETNYGYTF.

The genes are TRBV29-1 and TRBJ1-1, with D unclear. Trimming shortened V by 5 bases and J by 6 bases, and 16 bases separated the two germline ends. CDR1 and CDR2 from the germline V gene are SQVTM and ANQGSEA. CDR3 length: 13 residues. The CDR3 sequence is CSVTPRDRAEAFF. CDR3 coding DNA: TGCAGCGTTACCCCGAGGGATCGCGCTGAAGCTTTCTTT.

This rearrangement joins TRBV27 to TRBJ1-1; D is ambiguous. The germline CDR1 and CDR2 sequences are MNHEY and SMNVEV (reference sequence). V lost 0 bases, J lost 0 bases, and 5 bases lay in between. The CDR3 consists of 14 residues. For the CDR3, the DNA is TGTGCCAGCAGTTTATCGCGGTTGAACACTGAAGCTTTCTTT. This translates into CASSLSRLNTEAFF.

V usage is TRBV15 and J usage is TRBJ2-5; 13 positions agree with TRBD2. This CDR3 comprises 16 residues. In germline, CDR1 is LNHNV, CDR2 YYDKDF (reference sequence). V dropped 0 bases and J dropped 5; count of bases not matched to a gene: 3. The CDR3 DNA is TGTGCCACCAGCAGAGAATGGACTAGCGGGAGTGAGACCCAGTACTTC. Translation: CATSREWTSGSETQYF.

V is TRBV6-5 and J is TRBJ1-6, with D unclear. Trimming stripped 0 bases from V and 10 bases from J, with 7 bases between. The CDR3 contains 13 residues. In germline, CDR1 is MNHEY, CDR2 SVGAGI. Here the CDR3 DNA reads TGTGCCAGCAGTTACTCGGGCAAGTCACCCCTCCACTTT. Protein: CASSYSGKSPLHF.

CDR3 protein: CAIRDPGLAGGATDTQYF. CDR3 nucleotides: TGTGCCATCAGGGATCCGGGACTAGCGGGAGGAGCAACAGATACGCAGTATTTT. J is TRBJ2-3 and V is TRBV10-3, with 15 bases matching TRBD2. The V gene's germline CDR1 is ENHRY and CDR2 SYGVKD. The CDR3 runs to 18 residues. J gave up 3 bases and V 6 bases, and 10 bases lay outside the gene matches.

This chain uses TRBV19 with TRBJ2-7; 7 bases align to TRBD1. Germline lookup yields CDR1 LNHDA and CDR2 SQIVND (reference sequence). This CDR3 spans 13 amino acids. The trim removed 7 bases at V and 0 bases at J, leaving 3 bases unmatched. The CDR3 protein is CASKRQGSYEQYF. DNA of the CDR3: TGTGCCAGTAAGCGACAGGGCTCCTACGAGCAGTACTTC.

The genes are TRBV9 and TRBJ2-1, with 8 bases identical to TRBD1. The V gene's germline CDR1 is SGDLS and CDR2 YYNGEE. The CDR3 is made up of 15 amino acids. The junction had 5 bases not matched to a gene; V was cut back by 4 bases and J by 2 bases. The CDR3 sequence is CASSRSGGPYNEQFF. The CDR3 DNA follows: TGTGCCAGCAGCCGGTCAGGGGGCCCCTACAATGAGCAGTTCTTC.

The chain is built from TRBV7-9 and TRBJ1-5; D is unclear. The CDR3 spans 13 residues. Per germline, CDR1 SEHNR and CDR2 FQNEAQ (reference sequence). Trimming shortened V by 1 base and J by 7 bases, and 8 bases separated the two germline ends. The CDR3 sequence: CASSLELAQPQHF. The CDR3 DNA reads TGTGCCAGCAGCTTAGAGCTCGCACAGCCCCAGCATTTT.

This clone appeared once. The rearrangement links TRBV5-6 to TRBJ2-1; no clear D gene. The germline V gene has CDR1 SGHDT and CDR2 YYEEEE. V was cut by 0 bases and J by 0 bases, with 7 bases left in between. CDR3 length: 15 residues. The CDR3 sequence is CASSLGESSYNEQFF. CDR3 bases: TGTGCCAGCAGCTTGGGAGAAAGCTCCTACAATGAGCAGTTCTTC.

The chain couples TRBV28 to TRBJ2-5; TRBD2 agrees at 16 bases. The CDR3 spans 18 residues. V lost 4 bases to trimming and J lost 5 bases; unmatched junction nucleotides: 10. Germline V gives CDR1 MDHEN, CDR2 SYDVKM. CDR3 residues: CASSSGLAGGPGSETQYF. For the CDR3, the DNA is TGTGCCAGCAGTTCGGGACTAGCGGGAGGGCCGGGCTCGGAGACCCAGTACTTC. Using reference TRBV28 and TRBJ2-5 for the parts outside the CDR3, the full variable domain is DVKVTQSSRYLVKRTGEKVFLECVQDMDHENMFWYRQDPGLGLRLIYFSYDVKMKEKGDIPEGYSVSREKKERFSLILESASTNQTSMYLCASSSGLAGGPGSETQYFGPGTRLLVL.

The chain recombines TRBV5-4 with TRBJ2-7; 8 bases agree with TRBD2. The V gene's germline CDR1 is SGHNT and CDR2 YYREEE (reference sequence). V gave up 4 bases and J gave up 1 base; unmatched junction bases: 7. The CDR3 sequence is 15 residues long. The CDR3 protein is CASSTSGSTSYEQYF. The CDR3 DNA reads TGTGCCAGCAGCACCAGCGGGAGTACATCCTACGAGCAGTACTTC.

The CDR3 is CASMGTGATNYGYTF. The CDR3 nucleotides read TGTGCCAGCATGGGGACAGGGGCCACCAACTATGGCTACACCTTC. The chain joins TRBV7-2 to TRBJ1-2; TRBD1 matches 10 bases. The ends lost 7 bases at V and 2 bases at J; junction bases unmatched: 7. Germline lookup yields CDR1 SGHTA and CDR2 FQGNSA. CDR3 length: 15 amino acids.

The chain links TRBV7-2 to TRBJ2-7; 8 nucleotides match TRBD2. CDR3 size: 15 residues. Germline values: CDR1 SGHTA, CDR2 FQGNSA. The V segment lost 1 base and the J segment 1 base; nucleotides outside the gene matches: 3. The CDR3 protein is CASSLVSSGSYEQYF. The CDR3 DNA reads TGTGCCAGCAGCTTAGTGTCTAGCGGGTCCTACGAGCAGTACTTC. The whole variable domain, remainder taken from reference TRBV7-2 and TRBJ2-7, is GAGVSQSPSNKVTEKGKDVELRCDPISGHTALYWYRQSLGQGLEFLIYFQGNSAPDKSGLPSDRFSAERTGGSVSTLTIQRTQQEDSAVYLCASSLVSSGSYEQYFGPGTRLTVT.

This clone has only one observation. This rearrangement joins TRBV7-9 to TRBJ1-1, with D possibly TRBD1 on 5 matching bases. The V end lost 4 bases, the J end lost 3 bases, and 6 bases lay between the germline ends. CDR3 length: 12 residues. Germline V gene sequence: CDR1 SEHNR, CDR2 FQNEAQ (reference sequence). CDR3: CASSSGHTEAFF. The CDR3 region has the DNA TGTGCCAGCAGCTCAGGGCACACTGAAGCTTTCTTT.

The chain recombines TRBV2 with TRBJ1-2; 7 nucleotides match TRBD1. CDR1 is SNHLY and CDR2 is FYNNEI in the germline V gene. V lost 4 bases to trimming and J lost 8 bases; unmatched junction nucleotides: 7. The CDR3 runs to 13 residues. CDR3 DNA sequence: TGTGCCAGCAGTGTTAAGGGGGCAGGAGGCTACACCTTC. Translated: CASSVKGAGGYTF.

The genes are TRBV29-1 and TRBJ1-1; D gene unclear. The length of the CDR3 is 12 residues. Germline V lookup: CDR1 SQVTM, CDR2 ANQGSEA. Trimming left V 7 bases short and J 3 bases short, with 12 bases between. This chain's CDR3 is CSGPSKDTEAFF. CDR3 bases: TGCAGCGGCCCCAGTAAAGACACTGAAGCTTTCTTT. Full variable domain (missing parts from reference TRBV29-1 and TRBJ1-1): SAVISQKPSRDICQRGTSLTIQCQVDSQVTMMFWYRQQPGQSLTLIATANQGSEATYESGFVIDKFPISRPNLTFSTLTVSNMSPEDSSIYLCSGPSKDTEAFFGQGTRLTVV.

V and J are TRBV6-5 and TRBJ1-5; no clear D. Trimming cost V 6 bases and J 5 bases, with 17 bases left between them. The CDR3 spans 15 residues. In germline, CDR1 is MNHEY, CDR2 SVGAGI. CDR3 DNA: TGTGCCAGCAGCCAACTCGGCAGGATGGATCAGCCCCAGCATTTT. It is translated as CASSQLGRMDQPQHF.